This record covers a single T cell receptor (beta chain). The entry originates in a study of blood T cell repertoires in COVID-19. V was pared by 5 bases and J by 5 bases, with 0 bases of the junction left unmatched. The CDR3 has 12 amino acids. The germline gives CDR1 KGHSH, CDR2 LQKENI. Here immunoSEQ multiplex PCR was the method, and the copy in TCRdb shows in-frame clones only, minus some. The sample lists approximately 140,000 clones, approximately 80% seen once, with 5.5% to 8% in the top ten. The sample was peripheral blood. The sequence was collected from a human donor in a cohort sampled during active COVID-19. The J gene is TRBJ1-2, the V gene TRBV18; the match to TRBD1 covers 9 bases. DNA for the CDR3: TGTGCCAGCTCAGGGACAGGGTATGGCTACACCTTC. It encodes CASSGTGYGYTF.